The 31 T cell receptor beta chains below come from one sample, sequenced in a study of cytomegalovirus exposure and HLA in healthy donors (dated by TCRdb to 2015 to 2018). The library was produced with the immunoSEQ multiplex PCR assay. Entries here come from immuneACCESS through TCRdb and include only in-frame sequences with V and J called. Some clones fail to appear in such tables; in the studies checked, an unresolved V gene covers under half of the shortfall, and the cause of the remainder is unknown. The sample contains fewer than 90,000 clones, 94% of them found a single time. The top ten constitute around 2.1% of the sample. The sequenced sample was PBMCs. Receptor source: a woman aged 18-30 years in good health and CMV-seronegative.

V usage is TRBV6-6 and J usage is TRBJ1-4; the match to TRBD1 covers 9 bases. This CDR3 is 15 amino acids long. Germline V gene lookup returns CDR1 MNHNY and CDR2 SVGAGI (reference sequence). V lost 2 bases, J lost 6 bases, and 4 bases stayed unmatched. The CDR3 DNA follows: TGTGCCAGCAGTTACGGGGGACAGGGAGATGAAAAACTGTTTTTT. It codes for CASSYGGQGDEKLFF.

V and J are TRBV5-1 and TRBJ1-6; possible D gene TRBD1, 5 bases. V was cut by 5 bases and J by 9 bases, with 21 bases left in between. The CDR3 has 16 residues. Germline CDR1 SGHRS, CDR2 YFSETQ. The chain's CDR3 is CASRPTGISERSPLHF. The CDR3 region has the DNA TGCGCCAGCAGGCCAACAGGTATTTCGGAACGTTCACCCCTCCACTTT.

In nucleotides, the CDR3 is TGTGCCAGCAGCTTAGAGAGGTTAGCACCCAATCAGCCCCAGCATTTT. Residues: CASSLERLAPNQPQHF. The V and J genes are TRBV7-8 and TRBJ1-5; no clear D gene. V lost 1 base and J lost 3, with 13 bases in between. This CDR3 spans 16 amino acids. Germline lookup yields CDR1 SGHVS and CDR2 FQNEAQ.

The count of this clone is one. The chain combines TRBV30 with TRBJ2-1, with TRBD1 matching over 7 bases. The germline V gene encodes CDR1 GTSNPN and CDR2 SVGIG (reference sequence). The CDR3 has 14 amino acids. With V trimmed by 7 bases and J by 2 bases, 8 bases remained unmatched. CDR3 DNA: TGTGCCTCGGACGAGGGGGCCGCCTACAATGAGCAGTTCTTC. The encoded protein is CASDEGAAYNEQFF.

The chain joins TRBV10-3 to TRBJ2-3; the match to TRBD1 covers 9 bases. Germline values: CDR1 ENHRY, CDR2 SYGVKD. The CDR3 is made up of 16 amino acids. V dropped 8 bases and J dropped 1; count of bases not matched to a gene: 10. This CDR3 reads CAISESTGGGTDTQYF. As DNA, the CDR3 is TGTGCCATCTCTGAGTCGACAGGGGGAGGCACAGATACGCAGTATTTT.

This clone was seen more than once but under ten times. The rearrangement uses TRBV11-1 and TRBJ2-7; TRBD2 matches at 9 bases. The V and J ends lost 5 bases and 0 bases, in that order; junction bases with no gene match: 5. Germline values: CDR1 SGHAT, CDR2 FQDESV (reference sequence). CDR3 length equals 15 residues. The CDR3 nucleotides read TGTGCCAGCAGCACCAAGCGGGGGGTCTCCTACGAGCAGTACTTC. It specifies CASSTKRGVSYEQYF.

The V gene is TRBV11-2, the J gene TRBJ1-5; no definite D call. Germline V CDR1 and CDR2: SGHAT, FQNNGV. V dropped 0 bases and J dropped 4 bases, with 7 bases sitting between them. This CDR3 has 14 amino acids. CDR3 sequence reads: CASSLDPYNQPQHF. DNA of the CDR3: TGTGCCAGCAGCTTAGACCCTTATAATCAGCCCCAGCATTTT.

The chain links TRBV2 to TRBJ2-1; 7 bases match TRBD2. The germline V gene encodes CDR1 SNHLY and CDR2 FYNNEI. CDR3 length equals 14 residues. After removal of 3 bases from V and 6 bases from J, the junction contained 5 bases not matched to a gene. The CDR3 reads CASSDLWTSNEQFF. As DNA, the CDR3 is TGTGCCAGCAGTGATTTGTGGACTAGCAATGAGCAGTTCTTC.

The J gene is TRBJ2-3, the V gene TRBV7-8; TRBD1 might be the D (5 bases). The CDR3 is 15 amino acids. V dropped 7 bases and J dropped 5 bases, with 19 bases sitting between them. The germline gives CDR1 SGHVS, CDR2 FQNEAQ. In DNA form, the CDR3 reads TGTGCCAGCACTGACGGCGTCGGACAAAGAGATACGCAGTATTTT. Translation gives CASTDGVGQRDTQYF.

The CDR3 nucleotides read TGTGCCTGGAGTGTAGGTGGCGGGAGTCTTCTCGCTCGTTACTACGAGCAGTACTTC. This translates into CAWSVGGGSLLARYYEQYF. This chain uses TRBV30 with TRBJ2-7; 7 positions agree with TRBD2. The CDR3 is made up of 19 amino acids. Germline trimming cut 0 bases from V and 3 bases from J; bases unmatched to any gene: 20. Germline lookup yields CDR1 GTSNPN and CDR2 SVGIG (reference sequence).

The chain employs TRBV2 and TRBJ1-4; perhaps TRBD1 as D (5 bases). Between the trimmed V and J ends, which lost 6 bases and 0 bases, there was a span of 11 bases. Germline-derived CDR1 and CDR2 are SNHLY and FYNNEI. The CDR3 is 15 amino acids. The CDR3 DNA reads as TGTGCCAGCAGCCCCGACAGAACAACTAATGAAAAACTGTTTTTT. It yields the protein CASSPDRTTNEKLFF.

V usage is TRBV15 and J usage is TRBJ2-7, with D maybe TRBD2 (5 bases). The V gene's germline CDR1 is LNHNV and CDR2 YYDKDF (reference sequence). The V and J ends lost 3 bases and 2 bases respectively, with 17 bases between them. This CDR3 is built from 16 residues. CDR3 coding DNA: TGTGCCACCAGCAGGACCGAGGTGAGGGCCACCTACGAGCAGTACTTC. Translation gives CATSRTEVRATYEQYF.

The rearrangement uses TRBV4-1 and TRBJ2-2, with no clear D. V lost 1 base and J 7 bases, leaving 4 bases between the germline ends. There are 12 residues in the CDR3. Per the germline V gene, CDR1 is MGHRA and CDR2 is YSYEKL. CDR3 sequence reads: CASSQGIGELFF. Here the CDR3 DNA reads TGCGCCAGCAGCCAAGGTATCGGGGAGCTGTTTTTT.

V is TRBV6-6 and J is TRBJ2-6; 8 bases are a match to TRBD2. Germline trimming cut 7 bases from V and 3 bases from J; bases unmatched to any gene: 8. The CDR3 is 16 residues long. Germline V gene sequence: CDR1 MNHNY, CDR2 SVGAGI (reference sequence). CDR3: CASIPPGGSGANVLTF. In DNA form, the CDR3 reads TGTGCCAGCATTCCACCGGGGGGGAGTGGGGCCAACGTCCTGACTTTC.

This sequence joins TRBV14 and TRBJ2-7; D gene uncertain. The CDR3 sequence is 14 residues long. V was shortened by 1 base and J by 5 bases, with 12 bases between the two germline ends. Germline loops: CDR1 SGHDN, CDR2 FVKESK. CDR3 sequence (DNA): TGTGCCAGCAGCCAAGTCCCTAGTTCCAACGAGCAGTACTTC. Translation gives CASSQVPSSNEQYF.

This rearrangement joins TRBV4-3 to TRBJ2-1; TRBD2 agrees at 15 bases. Germline V gene lookup returns CDR1 LGHNA and CDR2 YSLEER. The CDR3 contains 16 residues. The J segment lost 12 bases and the V segment lost 1 base, leaving 7 bases of the junction unmatched. The CDR3 protein is CASSQGTSGGAQGQFF. The DNA of the CDR3 is TGCGCCAGCAGCCAAGGGACTAGCGGGGGGGCTCAAGGGCAGTTCTTC.

This chain links TRBV7-9 with TRBJ1-6; a weak D match, TRBD1 (5 bases). The CDR3 covers 14 residues. Germline lookup yields CDR1 SEHNR and CDR2 FQNEAQ (reference sequence). V was trimmed by 1 base and J by 10 bases, leaving 11 bases between them. The CDR3, as DNA: TGTGCCAGCAGCTTAGACTCTCCAGGGTCACCCCTCCACTTT. This gives the protein CASSLDSPGSPLHF.

Concerning this clone itself: The junction shows a germline mismatch at one end, possibly a read error. V is TRBV7-9 and J is TRBJ1-2; 7 bases align to TRBD1. CDR1 and CDR2 from the germline V gene are SEHNR and FQNEAQ (reference sequence). CDR3 length: 14 amino acids. CDR3 loop: CASSLFDEGQTTYF. CDR3 DNA sequence: TGTGCCAGCAGCTTATTCGACGAGGGACAGACCACCTACTTC. Full variable domain (outside the CDR3, taken from reference TRBV7-9 and TRBJ1-2): DTGVSQNPRHKITKRGQNVTFRCDPISEHNRLYWYRQTLGQGPEFLTYFQNEAQLEKSRLLSDRFSAERPKGSFSTLEIQRTEQGDSAMYLCASSLFDEGQTTYFGSGTRLTVV.

This chain joins TRBV6-5 and TRBJ2-5; D is unclear. Between the trimmed V and J ends, which lost 2 bases and 4 bases, there was a span of 14 bases. In germline, CDR1 is MNHEY, CDR2 SVGAGI. CDR3 length equals 15 residues. The CDR3 here is CASSYDAATVETQYF. The CDR3 DNA sequence: TGTGCCAGCAGTTACGATGCGGCGACTGTAGAGACCCAGTACTTC.

The chain has TRBV5-1 and TRBJ2-1; weak D call: TRBD1 (5 bases). The V gene's germline CDR1 is SGHRS and CDR2 YFSETQ. This CDR3 has 15 amino acids. V was trimmed by 4 bases and J by 1 base, leaving 12 bases between them. The CDR3 coding sequence is TGCGCCAGCAGCATTACCACAGGTTCCTACAATGAGCAGTTCTTC. Amino acid sequence: CASSITTGSYNEQFF.

The V and J genes are TRBV29-1 and TRBJ2-7; 7 bases are a match to TRBD1. Germline-derived CDR1 and CDR2 are SQVTM and ANQGSEA. CDR3 size: 15 residues. V gave up 4 bases and J gave up 2 bases; unmatched junction bases: 11. CDR3 residues: CSVVKAPGQPYEQYF. CDR3 sequence (DNA): TGCAGCGTTGTTAAGGCGCCGGGACAGCCCTACGAGCAGTACTTC.

The rearrangement links TRBV4-1 to TRBJ2-7; maybe TRBD2 (6 bases). The CDR3 has 15 amino acids. V lost 4 bases to trimming and J lost 0 bases, with 13 bases between them. Germline V gene data show CDR1 as MGHRA and CDR2 as YSYEKL. CDR3 DNA: TGCGCCAGCAGCCTCGCGACGGGGGTCTCCTACGAGCAGTACTTC. This translates into CASSLATGVSYEQYF.

V and J are TRBV4-1 and TRBJ2-3; TRBD1 agrees at 9 bases. V shed 2 bases, J shed 3 bases, and the junction held 9 bases outside the gene matches. This CDR3 has 17 amino acids. Germline V gene data show CDR1 as MGHRA and CDR2 as YSYEKL. For the CDR3, the DNA is TGCGCCAGCAGCCAACCCCAGACAGGGGGGTCGACAGATACGCAGTATTTT. Amino acid sequence: CASSQPQTGGSTDTQYF.

The chain employs TRBV28 and TRBJ2-7; 9 bases match TRBD2. This CDR3 has 19 amino acids. Per the germline V gene, CDR1 is MDHEN and CDR2 is SYDVKM. Trimming removed 5 bases from V and 3 bases from J; junction bases left unmatched: 20. CDR3 bases: TGTGCCAGCAGTACAATAGCGGGAGAGCCGTATTCCCCCTACTACGAGCAGTACTTC. Translated: CASSTIAGEPYSPYYEQYF.

The chain combines TRBV28 with TRBJ2-7; 7 bases fit TRBD2. V was clipped by 8 bases and J by 1 base; unmatched bases: 8. Germline V gene sequence: CDR1 MDHEN, CDR2 SYDVKM. This CDR3 has 14 amino acids. The CDR3 DNA follows: TGTGCCAGCGTCGGCGGGGGTTCTTCCTACGAGCAGTACTTC. Its protein is CASVGGGSSYEQYF.

The chain is built from TRBV6-6 and TRBJ1-5; maybe TRBD1 (6 bases). The length of the CDR3 is 13 residues. V gave up 6 bases and J gave up 6 bases, with 12 bases separating them. The germline CDR1 and CDR2 sequences are MNHNY and SVGAGI (reference sequence). This CDR3 reads CASSPGTTQPQHF. CDR3 DNA sequence: TGTGCCAGCAGCCCCGGGACAACTCAGCCCCAGCATTTT.

V usage is TRBV11-2 and J usage is TRBJ2-1; D is possibly TRBD1 (7 bases). Germline assignment: CDR1 SGHAT and CDR2 FQNNGV. CDR3 length equals 15 residues. V lost 8 bases, J lost 2 bases, and 16 bases lay in between. The CDR3 sequence is CASFQGGQTYNEQFF. CDR3 bases: TGTGCCAGCTTCCAGGGGGGACAGACCTACAATGAGCAGTTCTTC.

In its sample, this clone was seen a few times. The rearrangement uses TRBV6-1 and TRBJ2-1, with 9 bases fitting TRBD1. The germline gives CDR1 MNHNS, CDR2 SASEGT. Trimming removed 7 bases from V and 1 base from J; junction bases left unmatched: 5. This CDR3 contains 15 residues. The CDR3 region is CASTMTGGSYNEQFF. CDR3 bases: TGTGCCAGCACTATGACAGGGGGTTCCTACAATGAGCAGTTCTTC.

The V call is TRBV2, the J call TRBJ2-7, with 16 bases identical to TRBD2. Losses at the gene ends were 3 bases for V and 6 bases for J; bases not matched to a gene: 11. This CDR3 comprises 18 residues. Germline V gene sequence: CDR1 SNHLY, CDR2 FYNNEI. CDR3 coding DNA: TGTGCCAGCAGTGACCCAGCCGGGACTAGCGGGAGGGTCGGCGAGCAGTACTTC. It encodes CASSDPAGTSGRVGEQYF. Full variable domain (missing parts from reference TRBV2 and TRBJ2-7): EPEVTQTPSHQVTQMGQEVILRCVPISNHLYFYWYRQILGQKVEFLVSFYNNEISEKSEIFDDQFSVERPDGSNFTLKIRSTKLEDSAMYFCASSDPAGTSGRVGEQYFGPGTRLTVT.

The V and J genes are TRBV30 and TRBJ2-5; D remains ambiguous. CDR3 size: 15 residues. V was shortened by 0 bases and J by 0 bases, with 11 bases between the two germline ends. CDR1 is GTSNPN, CDR2 SVGIG, per germline (reference sequence). The CDR3 spells CAWSVPVLYQETQYF. DNA for the CDR3: TGTGCCTGGAGTGTCCCGGTACTGTACCAAGAGACCCAGTACTTC.

The gene calls are TRBV9 and TRBJ1-1; no firm D call. The germline V gene has CDR1 SGDLS and CDR2 YYNGEE. The CDR3 has 14 amino acids. Trimming shortened V by 0 bases and J by 1 base, and 7 bases separated the two germline ends. This CDR3 reads CASSVGGRNTEAFF. CDR3 sequence (DNA): TGTGCCAGCAGCGTAGGAGGGCGGAACACTGAAGCTTTCTTT.